This T cell receptor (beta chain) stems from a study of OX40 agonist ivuxolimab in advanced cancers. This table comes from immunoSEQ multiplex PCR, and its TCRdb copy is limited to in-frame clones, with some not included. There are tens of thousands of clones in the sample; around 86% occur only once, and around 21% lies in the top ten. The CDR3 sequence is 13 residues long. Germline V gene lookup returns CDR1 SGHKS and CDR2 YYEKEE (reference sequence). Trimming stripped 2 bases from V and 2 bases from J, with 6 bases between. Sample: CD4+ or CD8+ T cells sorted from blood, taken in a trial of the OX40 agonist ivuxolimab. The receptor was isolated from an adult with an advanced solid tumor such as melanoma, head and neck, liver or kidney cancer. The rearrangement joins TRBV5-5 to TRBJ2-3; D ambiguous. Here the CDR3 reads CASSLMTTDTQYF. DNA of the CDR3: TGTGCCAGCAGCTTAATGACCACAGATACGCAGTATTTT.